These 2 T cell receptor beta chains were sequenced from one sample in a study of cytomegalovirus exposure and HLA in healthy donors. PCR employed 60 Vbeta and 13 Jbeta primers. The method was immunoSEQ multiplex PCR; TCRdb's version includes in-frame clones alone and lacks a portion of them. This table holds 100,000 to 150,000 clones, around 78% found once. Sample: PBMCs. The receptor source for this set is a man aged 40-49 years in good health and CMV-seronegative.

The chain employs TRBV30 and TRBJ1-5, with TRBD1 matching over 12 bases. The germline V gene encodes CDR1 GTSNPN and CDR2 SVGIG (reference sequence). Trimming removed 2 bases from V and 6 bases from J; junction bases left unmatched: 14. The CDR3 covers 18 residues. The chain's CDR3 is CAWSFFSPGQGARQPQHF. The CDR3 nucleotides read TGTGCCTGGAGTTTTTTTTCCCCGGGACAGGGGGCTCGTCAGCCCCAGCATTTT.

This clone was detected a few times. This chain uses TRBV6-1 with TRBJ2-3, with D possibly being TRBD1 (5 bases). Trimming removed 7 bases at V and 1 base at J, with 15 bases between. There are 15 residues in the CDR3. Looked up from germline, CDR1 is MNHNS and CDR2 is SASEGT. As DNA, the CDR3 is TGTGCCAGCAACTTAGGGGCTAGAGGCACAGATACGCAGTATTTT. Translating it yields CASNLGARGTDTQYF.